This T cell receptor (beta chain) was retrieved from a study of beta chain features in type 1 diabetes. Study context: Cell yields, gender and age were similar in healthy donors and patients. Whole-study findings and limits: A PCR bias possibly favoring shorter templates would apply equally to patients and controls. Insertions at VDJ junctions were less frequent in type 1 diabetes patients. These patients also deleted more nucleotides at the same junctions. For Type 1 diabetes patients, all four CD4+ subsets carried TCRB CDR3s that were moderately but significantly shorter.

Germline V CDR1 and CDR2: ENHRY, SYGVKD. There are 14 residues in the CDR3. V lost 5 bases and J 3 bases, leaving 8 bases between the germline ends. Isolated RNA was reverse transcribed in full, so expressed TCRB transcripts were sequenced. Clones were read by immunoSEQ multiplex PCR, and TCRdb kept only the in-frame ones, dropping some. Of approximately 600,000 clones in the sample, 9.5% to 15% are singletons; the top ten hold around 0.12%. Concerning this clone: Its antigen is currently unknown.

The TCR was taken from a man aged 25 to 45 with type 1 diabetes. Sequences were obtained from naive CD4+ T cells from blood. This chain connects TRBV10-3 to TRBJ2-6; D might be TRBD1 (6 bases). The CDR3 protein is CAISTGLGANVLTF. CDR3 DNA: TGTGCCATCAGTACAGGGCTTGGGGCCAACGTCCTGACTTTC.